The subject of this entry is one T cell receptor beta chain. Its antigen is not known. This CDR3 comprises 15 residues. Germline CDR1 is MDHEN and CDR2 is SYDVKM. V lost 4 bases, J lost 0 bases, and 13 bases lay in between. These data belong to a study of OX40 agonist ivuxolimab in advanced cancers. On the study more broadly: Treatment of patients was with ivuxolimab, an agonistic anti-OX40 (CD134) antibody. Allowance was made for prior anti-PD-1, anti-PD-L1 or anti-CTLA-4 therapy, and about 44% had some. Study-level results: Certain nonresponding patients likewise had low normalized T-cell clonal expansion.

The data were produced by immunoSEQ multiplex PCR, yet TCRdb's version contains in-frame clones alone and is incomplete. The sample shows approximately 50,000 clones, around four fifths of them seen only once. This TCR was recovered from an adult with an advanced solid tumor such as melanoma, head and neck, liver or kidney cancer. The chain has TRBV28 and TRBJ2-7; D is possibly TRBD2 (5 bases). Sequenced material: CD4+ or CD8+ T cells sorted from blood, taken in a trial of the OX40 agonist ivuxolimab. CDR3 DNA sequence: TGTGCCAGCAGTTCCCCCAGTGCGGGCTCCTACGAGCAGTACTTC. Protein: CASSSPSAGSYEQYF.